The 27 T cell receptor beta chains presented below share a single source sample, sequenced in a study of human T cells and chemical hapten exposure. TCRdb itself ran the RACE reads through MiXCR, one entry per CDR3 protein. Counted here are 300,000 to 400,000 distinct CDR3 sequences, about 5.1% occurring once; the ten biggest clones make up just over 2.5%. As to time point: pre-sensitization, week 0. The treatment here: therapeutic diphenylcyclopropenone sensitization with weekly scalp DPC. This material consisted of whole blood, taken in connection with sensitization to the hapten diphenylcyclopropenone (DPC). The receptors were sampled from a woman aged 45 to 65 with alopecia areata. Some clones in this sample may be carry-over from other donors' samples.

This chain uses TRBV24-1 with TRBJ2-1; 13 positions agree with TRBD2. The CDR3 has 18 residues. After removal of 5 bases from V and 3 bases from J, the junction contained 9 bases not matched to a gene. Looked up from germline, CDR1 is KGHDR and CDR2 is SFDVKD. The CDR3: CATSAPGTSGTHYNEQFF. For the CDR3, the DNA is TGTGCCACCAGTGCCCCCGGGACTAGCGGGACCCACTACAATGAGCAGTTCTTC.

This clonotype was recorded a few times. The rearrangement links TRBV12-5 to TRBJ2-3; D gene uncertain. This CDR3 spans 13 amino acids. V was trimmed by 6 bases and J by 2 bases, leaving 9 bases between them. Germline assignment: CDR1 LGHNT and CDR2 FRNRAP. CDR3 bases: TGTGCTAGTGGCTGGGCCAACACAGATACGCAGTATTTT. Encoded protein: CASGWANTDTQYF.

This clonotype came up a few times. V is TRBV6-5 and J is TRBJ1-3; possible D gene TRBD1, 5 bases. This CDR3 has 16 residues. The V gene lost 0 bases and the J gene lost 0 bases, with 9 bases spanning the gap. CDR1 MNHEY and CDR2 SVGAGI come from the germline V gene. The CDR3, as DNA: TGTGCCAGCAGTTACTCGAGGGGCAGCTCTGGAAACACCATATATTTT. Translation: CASSYSRGSSGNTIYF.

This clonotype has at least ten counts. V and J are TRBV6-2 or TRBV6-3 and TRBJ2-2; the D is unclear. This CDR3 spans 12 amino acids. Trimming shortened V by 2 bases and J by 6 bases, and 4 bases separated the two germline ends. CDR1 MNHEY and CDR2 SVGEGT come from the germline V gene. CDR3 DNA: TGTGCCAGCAGTTACGTTGCCGGGGAGCTGTTTTTT. It translates to CASSYVAGELFF.

This clonotype has at least ten counts. The chain uses TRBV27 and TRBJ2-3, with 9 bases identical to TRBD2. This CDR3 comprises 17 residues. CDR1 is MNHEY and CDR2 is SMNVEV in the germline V gene (reference sequence). V gave up 6 bases and J gave up 2 bases; unmatched junction bases: 12. In nucleotides, the CDR3 is TGTGCCAGCAGCTACTGGGGCACTAGCGGGTTCACAGATACGCAGTATTTT. Translated, it gives CASSYWGTSGFTDTQYF.

The CDR3 sequence is CASISGSSDTQYF. CDR3 coding DNA: TGCGCCAGCATCAGCGGGAGTTCAGATACGCAGTATTTT. The chain recombines TRBV5-1 with TRBJ2-3; 8 bases are a match to TRBD2. In germline, CDR1 is SGHRS, CDR2 YFSETQ. This CDR3 has 13 residues. Trimming at V came to 6 bases and at J to 4 bases, leaving 4 bases not matched to a gene. Combining the CDR3 with reference TRBV5-1 and TRBJ2-3 gives the whole variable domain KAGVTQTPRYLIKTRGQQVTLSCSPISGHRSVSWYQQTPGQGLQFLFEYFSETQRNKGNFPGRFSGRQFSNSRSEMNVSTLELGDSALYLCASISGSSDTQYFGPGTRLTVL.

The V gene is TRBV5-6, the J gene TRBJ1-2; D may be TRBD1 (5 bases). Trimming took 3 bases from V and 2 from J, leaving 8 bases between them. CDR1 SGHDT and CDR2 YYEEEE come from the germline V gene. The CDR3 spans 13 residues. Here the CDR3 DNA reads TGTGCCAGCAGCTACAAGGGGAACTATGGCTACACCTTC. It encodes CASSYKGNYGYTF.

This clonotype was counted many times. The chain combines TRBV7-2 with TRBJ2-3, with D unclear. Per germline, CDR1 SGHTA and CDR2 FQGNSA. There are 13 residues in the CDR3. Deletions cut 8 bases from V and 2 bases from J, with 11 bases between. CDR3 sequence: CASAPGPTDTQYF. CDR3 coding DNA: TGTGCCAGCGCCCCGGGCCCCACAGATACGCAGTATTTT.

This clonotype turned up a few times. This chain links TRBV6-6 with TRBJ1-2; D might be TRBD1 (5 bases). Germline CDR1 and CDR2: MNHNY and SVGAGI (reference sequence). V was clipped by 0 bases and J by 6 bases, with 8 bases between them. The CDR3 has 13 residues. This chain's CDR3 is CASSYSGAHGYTF. The CDR3 nucleotides read TGTGCCAGCAGTTACTCTGGGGCCCATGGCTACACCTTC.

This clonotype has a count of ten or more. The rearrangement uses TRBV28 and TRBJ2-1; D is unresolved. The germline V and J ends were trimmed by 2 bases and 5 bases, with 7 bases remaining between them. There are 13 residues in the CDR3. Germline assignment: CDR1 MDHEN and CDR2 SYDVKM. The CDR3 DNA follows: TGTGCCAGCAGTTTAGGTGGCCACAATGAGCAGTTCTTC. Protein: CASSLGGHNEQFF. Based on the CDR3 plus reference TRBV28 and TRBJ2-1, the full variable domain is DVKVTQSSRYLVKRTGEKVFLECVQDMDHENMFWYRQDPGLGLRLIYFSYDVKMKEKGDIPEGYSVSREKKERFSLILESASTNQTSMYLCASSLGGHNEQFFGPGTRLTVL.

The table lists this clonotype with many counts. The chain links TRBV6-2 or TRBV6-3 to TRBJ1-1; D gene uncertain. This CDR3 comprises 13 residues. Trimming took off 2 bases at V and 0 bases at J, with 4 bases between the two ends. Germline V gives CDR1 MNHEY, CDR2 SVGEGT. The CDR3 nucleotides are TGTGCCAGCAGTTACGACTTGAACACTGAAGCTTTCTTT. Translating gives CASSYDLNTEAFF.

The chain links TRBV27 to TRBJ1-6, with 8 nucleotides matching TRBD1. The CDR3 spans 15 residues. Looked up from germline, CDR1 is MNHEY and CDR2 is SMNVEV (reference sequence). With V trimmed by 5 bases and J by 9 bases, 9 bases remained unmatched. Written as DNA, the CDR3 is TGTGCCAGCAGTATAGGACAGGGAAGGGGTTCACCCCTCCACTTT. The encoded protein is CASSIGQGRGSPLHF.

The rearrangement joins TRBV20-1 to TRBJ2-7; D perhaps matches TRBD1 (5 bases). Deletions cut 5 bases from V and 7 bases from J, with 21 bases between. CDR1 is DFQATT, CDR2 SNEGSKA, per germline (reference sequence). The CDR3 loop spans 14 amino acids. CDR3 nucleotides: TGCAGTGCTGGATCCGGACACCCATCGAGGGAGCAGTACTTC. Translated, it gives CSAGSGHPSREQYF.

With respect to this clonotype: Possible read error: a much larger clone is one base away. The chain combines TRBV12-3 or TRBV12-4 with TRBJ1-6; perhaps TRBD1 as D (5 bases). V lost 4 bases to trimming and J lost 7 bases, with 11 bases between them. This CDR3 has 14 amino acids. CDR3 DNA: TGTGCCAGCAGTTCAGCGGCAGGGAATTCACCCCTCCACTTT. Its translation: CASSSAAGNSPLHF.

This clonotype has a count of ten or more. The V gene is TRBV3-1, the J gene TRBJ1-5, with D perhaps TRBD1 (6 bases). The V and J ends lost 1 base and 4 bases respectively, with 11 bases between them. The germline CDR1 and CDR2 sequences are LGHDT and YNNKEL (reference sequence). This CDR3 has 15 amino acids. CDR3 DNA: TGTGCCAGCAGCCAAGGGCAGGGGAGGAATCAGCCCCAGCATTTT. Translated, it gives CASSQGQGRNQPQHF.

The chain recombines TRBV10-3 with TRBJ2-1, with D tentatively TRBD1 (6 bases). The CDR3 covers 14 residues. Germline CDR1 reads ENHRY; CDR2 reads SYGVKD. V gave up 0 bases and J gave up 8 bases, with 11 bases separating them. The CDR3 loop reads CAISESSKGDEQFF. DNA for the CDR3: TGTGCCATCAGTGAGTCGTCTAAGGGGGATGAGCAGTTCTTC.

This clonotype appeared many times. The chain links TRBV15 to TRBJ2-7, with D possibly TRBD1 on 5 matching bases. The germline CDR1 and CDR2 sequences are LNHNV and YYDKDF (reference sequence). V was shortened by 3 bases and J by 0 bases, with 15 bases between the two germline ends. The CDR3 extends over 16 amino acids. The CDR3 DNA follows: TGTGCCACCAGCAGCGACGACAGACGAGTCTCCTACGAGCAGTACTTC. It yields the protein CATSSDDRRVSYEQYF.

In its sample, this clonotype was seen many times. CDR3 in amino acids: CASSLAGGNRLTNEKLFF. The CDR3 DNA sequence: TGTGCCAGCAGCTTGGCAGGGGGCAACCGGTTAACTAATGAAAAACTGTTTTTT. V gene TRBV5-6 combines with J gene TRBJ1-4; 8 nucleotides match TRBD1. The CDR3 has 18 residues. Germline CDR1 and CDR2: SGHDT and YYEEEE. J was trimmed by 1 base and V by 0 bases; bases with no gene match: 8.

The sample holds many counts of this clonotype. The rearrangement uses TRBV18 and TRBJ2-1; weak D call: TRBD2 (7 bases). The germline gives CDR1 KGHSH, CDR2 LQKENI. The CDR3 has 17 residues. Between the trimmed V and J ends, which lost 2 bases and 8 bases, there was a span of 22 bases. The CDR3 loop reads CASSPRFYGGLFDEQFF. As DNA, the CDR3 is TGTGCCAGCTCACCAAGGTTTTACGGGGGGCTTTTCGATGAGCAGTTCTTC. The whole variable domain, filled in from reference TRBV18 and TRBJ2-1, reads NAGVMQNPRHLVRRRGQEARLRCSPMKGHSHVYWYRQLPEEGLKFMVYLQKENIIDESGMPKERFSAEFPKEGPSILRIQQVVRGDSAAYFCASSPRFYGGLFDEQFFGPGTRLTVL.

This clonotype was counted a few times. V is TRBV19 and J is TRBJ1-1, with TRBD1 identical over 7 bases. Germline CDR1 is LNHDA and CDR2 is SQIVND (reference sequence). The CDR3 contains 14 residues. The junction had 10 bases not matched to a gene; V was cut back by 8 bases and J by 4 bases. CDR3 in DNA: TGTGCCAGTCGATTTGACAGGGAACGCACTGAAGCTTTCTTT. Protein product: CASRFDRERTEAFF.

The sample holds many counts of this clonotype. The J gene is TRBJ2-3, the V gene TRBV29-1; possible D gene TRBD1, 5 bases. Trimming removed 5 bases at V and 4 bases at J, with 28 bases between. Germline CDR1 SQVTM, CDR2 ANQGSEA. The CDR3 is 18 residues long. CDR3 nucleotides: TGCAGCGTTTCGGACATACCCCAGTCGCAAGATCCCGCAGATACGCAGTATTTT. As protein: CSVSDIPQSQDPADTQYF.

Many counts were recorded for this clonotype. This chain joins TRBV6-2 or TRBV6-3 and TRBJ1-5; maybe TRBD1 (5 bases). This CDR3 spans 14 amino acids. Germline loops: CDR1 MNHEY, CDR2 SVGEGT. V lost 5 bases and J lost 4, with 12 bases in between. The DNA for the CDR3 is TGTGCCAGCAGTCAGGGTATTTGGAATCAGCCCCAGCATTTT. Translation: CASSQGIWNQPQHF.

In its sample, this clonotype was seen many times. The V call is TRBV5-6, the J call TRBJ2-3, with D hard to call. Germline lookup yields CDR1 SGHDT and CDR2 YYEEEE. The CDR3 spans 12 residues. V was cut by 0 bases and J by 12 bases, with 11 bases left in between. The CDR3 loop reads CASSLVSSIQYF. The CDR3 nucleotides are TGTGCCAGCAGCTTGGTCTCGTCCATACAGTATTTT.

This clonotype has just a few counts. This sequence joins TRBV20-1 and TRBJ2-3; unclear D gene. The CDR3 is 17 residues long. The germline V and J ends were trimmed by 2 bases and 1 base, with 19 bases remaining between them. Germline-derived CDR1 and CDR2 are DFQATT and SNEGSKA (reference sequence). The CDR3 is CSARSPVDGVGTDTQYF. The CDR3 bases are TGCAGTGCTAGATCCCCGGTCGATGGAGTGGGCACAGATACGCAGTATTTT.

This chain links TRBV6-6 with TRBJ1-1; D uncertain. There are 11 residues in the CDR3. CDR1 MNHNY and CDR2 SVGAGI come from the germline V gene (reference sequence). V was clipped by 3 bases and J by 9 bases, with 8 bases between them. CDR3 loop: CASSYGQKAFF. Written as DNA, the CDR3 is TGTGCCAGCAGTTATGGGCAGAAAGCTTTCTTT.

This clonotype came up many times. The chain combines TRBV6-6 with TRBJ2-1; 11 nucleotides line up with TRBD1. Germline-derived CDR1 and CDR2 are MNHNY and SVGAGI (reference sequence). The J segment lost 6 bases and the V segment lost 6 bases, leaving 4 bases of the junction unmatched. The CDR3 consists of 14 residues. CDR3 sequence reads: CASRSGTGGNEQFF. The CDR3 region has the DNA TGTGCCAGCAGGTCCGGGACAGGGGGCAATGAGCAGTTCTTC.

The chain links TRBV12-3 or TRBV12-4 to TRBJ1-1, with a weak D call TRBD1 (5 bases). The CDR3 is 20 amino acids. V shed 1 base and J shed 2 bases, with 26 bases lying between them. This CDR3 is CASSLVNWIGAQRENTEAFF. The CDR3 nucleotides are TGTGCCAGCAGTTTAGTAAATTGGATTGGGGCCCAGAGGGAAAACACTGAAGCTTTCTTT.